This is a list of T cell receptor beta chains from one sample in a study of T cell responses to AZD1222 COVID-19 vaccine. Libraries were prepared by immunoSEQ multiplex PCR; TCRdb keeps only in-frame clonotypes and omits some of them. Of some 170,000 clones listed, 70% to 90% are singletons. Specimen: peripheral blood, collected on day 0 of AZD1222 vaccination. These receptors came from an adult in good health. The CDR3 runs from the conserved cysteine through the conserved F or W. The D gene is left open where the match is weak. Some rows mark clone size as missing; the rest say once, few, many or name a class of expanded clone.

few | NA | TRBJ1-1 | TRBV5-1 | TGCGCCAGCAGCTTGGCGCGGACACAGAACACTGAAGCTTTCTTT | CASSLARTQNTEAFF
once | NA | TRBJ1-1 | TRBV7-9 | TGTGCCAGCATACGTGGGGGGGAGAACACTGAAGCTTTCTTT | CASIRGGENTEAFF
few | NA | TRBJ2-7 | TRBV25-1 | TGTGCCAGCAGGGCGGTCTACGAGCAGTACTTC | CASRAVYEQYF
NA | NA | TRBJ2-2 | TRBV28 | TGTGCCAGCAGTTTTCAGCCCATTAGCGGAGTGAACACCGGGGAGCTGTTTTTT | CASSFQPISGVNTGELFF
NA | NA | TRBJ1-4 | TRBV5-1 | TGCGCCAGCAGCCCGATAGGACAGCGCGAAAAACTGTTTTTT | CASSPIGQREKLFF
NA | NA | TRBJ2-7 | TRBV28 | TGTGCCAGCAGTCGCATGTTGTACGAGCAGTACTTC | CASSRMLYEQYF
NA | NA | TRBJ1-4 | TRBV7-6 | TGTGCCAGCAGCCCGGTTCAAGGGGACACAACTAATGAAAAACTGTTTTTT | CASSPVQGDTTNEKLFF
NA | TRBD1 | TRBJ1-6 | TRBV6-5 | TGTGCCAGCACCAGGGACAGGGGTTATAATTCACCCCTCCACTTT | CASTRDRGYNSPLHF
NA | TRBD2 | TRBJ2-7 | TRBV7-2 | TGTGCCAGCAGCTTAGAGGGCGGGGGTCCCTACGAGCAGTACTTC | CASSLEGGGPYEQYF
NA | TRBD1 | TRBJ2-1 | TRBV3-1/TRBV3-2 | TGTGCCAGCAGCCAAGAGAGGGACAGGGTCTACAATGAGCAGTTCTTC | CASSQERDRVYNEQFF
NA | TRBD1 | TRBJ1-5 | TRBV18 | TGTGCCAGCTCACTAAAGGGACAGGGGGTCGTCAATCAGCCCCAGCATTTT | CASSLKGQGVVNQPQHF
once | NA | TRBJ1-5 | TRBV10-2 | TGCGCCAGCAGTGGGGGAAGAAATCAGCCCCAGCATTTT | CASSGGRNQPQHF
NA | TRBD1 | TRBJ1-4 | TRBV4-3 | TGCGCCAGCAGCCAAGAAAGGACAGGGGGGAATGAAAAACTGTTTTTT | CASSQERTGGNEKLFF
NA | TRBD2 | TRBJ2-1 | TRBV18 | TGTGCCAGCTCACCCCCTTCACTAGCGGGAGGGATCTACAATGAGCAGTTCTTC | CASSPPSLAGGIYNEQFF
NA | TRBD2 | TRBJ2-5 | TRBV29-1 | TGCAGCGTTGAAGGAACTAGCGGGGTTGAGACCCAGTACTTC | CSVEGTSGVETQYF
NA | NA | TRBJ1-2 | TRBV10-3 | TGTGCCATCAGTGAGGACCGGAACTATGGCTACACCTTC | CAISEDRNYGYTF
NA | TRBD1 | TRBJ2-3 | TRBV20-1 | TGCAGTGCTAGTAGGGGGACAGTACCAGATACGCAGTATTTT | CSASRGTVPDTQYF
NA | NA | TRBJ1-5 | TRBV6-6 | TGTGCCAGCAGTTCCGGGATGTATAGCAATCAGCCCCAGCATTTT | CASSSGMYSNQPQHF
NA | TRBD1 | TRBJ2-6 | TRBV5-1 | TGCGCCAGCAGCTTGGCAGGGGGCGCTGGGGCCAACGTCCTGACTTTC | CASSLAGGAGANVLTF
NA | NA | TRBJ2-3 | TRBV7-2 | TGTGCCAGCAGCCCGCGGACATCCGGGACTTCGCAGTATTTT | CASSPRTSGTSQYF
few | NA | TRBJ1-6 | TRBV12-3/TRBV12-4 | TGTGCCAGCCGTCTTTATACTTCACCCCTCCACTTT | CASRLYTSPLHF
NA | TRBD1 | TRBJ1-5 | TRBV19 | TGTGCCAGTAGTCCCCCCGGGACAGGCCCTCAGCCCCAGCATTTT | CASSPPGTGPQPQHF
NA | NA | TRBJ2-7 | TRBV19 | TGTGCCAGTAGTATACGCCAGGGGGGATCCTACGAGCAGTACTTC | CASSIRQGGSYEQYF